This TCR beta chain was identified during a study of cytomegalovirus exposure and HLA in healthy donors (dated by TCRdb to 2016 to 2017). Study-level background: In an earlier analysis of fewer than 750 of the donors, under 300 Gb of sequence data and 90 million to 120 million unique TCR beta sequences from approximately 180 million T cells were reported. A later genetic analysis took genome-wide SNP genotypes for 398 of the 666 donors and used that subset as a discovery cohort. Typing coverage varied by locus: about 620-630 donors for A, B, C, DRB1 and DQB1; more than 500 for DQA1; more than 600 for DPA1; around 490 for DPB1. HLA typing included class I and class II loci at four-digit resolution. The genetic ancestry cluster associated with self-reported Caucasian donors included around 76% of the 300 to 450 genotyped donors. Every discovery cohort repertoire had been produced on one sequencing platform. Roughly five DR-DQ haplotypes were handled as single units for association and clustering because linkage in the cohort was strong. The study was designed to test whether signatures of past pathogen exposure could be identified by cataloging public T cell receptors. In an earlier analysis of 500 to 650 of the donors, high-throughput TCR beta sequencing was used to judge whether each TCR beta V gene segment behaved as functional or pseudogenic. In a later analysis, previously published TCR beta repertoires from about 670 donors were re-analyzed and high-resolution HLA genotyping was added so that TCR occurrence patterns could be studied. Donor age, sex, ethnicity and CMV serostatus were compiled alongside the repertoire data. Across roughly 420 genotyped donors of the cohort, an average of 235,054 unique TCR beta nucleotide sequences per donor were sequenced, and roughly 17% of those sequences were non-productive. An early release covering roughly 600 HLA-typed donors comprised roughly 300 gigabases of sequencing data and tens of millions of unique TCR sequences. Using immunosequencing, the study profiled T cell repertoires from about 610 subjects and related those repertoires to cytomegalovirus serostatus. Besides the first cohort of 666 subjects, a separate validation cohort made up of about 120 different subjects was used. The later analysis used no new phenotypic data to find candidate immune exposures, relying instead on TCR beta sequences and their occurrence across donors. To predict cytomegalovirus infection status, the study brought together high-throughput TCR immunosequencing, statistical association of individual TCRs with disease status, and machine learning.

What the research found in general, with its limitations: Because HLA typing was unavailable for some donors at each locus, only the typed subset was used in association tests. Immune exposure information for the cohort was limited to CMV serostatus. The authors suggested that the approach could potentially be generalized to other disease states and immunological phenotypes. In the study, around 150 TCR beta chains were listed as associated with cytomegalovirus. The classifier was reported to diagnose cytomegalovirus status with high specificity and sensitivity in both the original cohort and the validation cohort. When HLA alleles, especially DR and DQ, strongly co-occurred, attributing TCR associations to individual alleles was difficult. Correlated functional status among segregating V segments might reflect linkage disequilibrium, but an unknown experimental factor could not be ruled out. At a false discovery rate of 0.05, a later analysis linked around 15,000 TCR beta sequences to specific HLA alleles. The presence/absence analyses assumed that sequencing depth was roughly uniform across donors, and that assumption may not be true. V-gene and J-gene trimming of TCR beta chains was associated with a missense DCLRE1C variant in a later genetic analysis, and the association was replicated in an independent cohort. According to a later analysis, TCR association rates differed among HLA loci, with DRB1 alleles showing the most associated TCRs and HLA-C alleles showing the fewest. According to a later analysis, parvovirus B19, influenza, CMV and Epstein-Barr virus appeared linked to several top co-occurrence clusters. Most CMV-associated TCR beta chains appeared to be HLA-restricted in a later analysis, and the HLA associations seemed to be driven largely by CMV exposure. Most TCR sequences were observed very rarely across donors, whereas some public TCRs were present in many individuals. This cohort had only TCR beta chains sequenced, and the lack of alpha or paired-chain data limited which features could be detected. In a later analysis, HLA-associated TCR beta chains were found to be more clonally expanded and to have lower generation probabilities than equally common non-associated chains. The earlier analysis of fewer than 750 of the donors excluded some 15 rarely observed V segments, including chromosome 9 orphons, because counts were too low. A cluster of highly shared sequence variants was judged likely to be a technical artifact of the sequencing pipeline. A further reported finding was that TCR beta sequences accurately predicted the HLA-A and HLA-B alleles for most subjects in the first cohort. In vitro tests confirmed that a few of the cytomegalovirus-associated TCR beta chains recognize cytomegalovirus antigens. Broadly in line with IMGT annotations, most TCR beta V segments showed up in productive rearrangements about 87% or about 30% of the time in an earlier analysis of several hundred of the donors. According to a later genetic analysis, donors in an Asian-associated ancestry cluster had fewer N-insertions in productive TCRs than the roughly 700-donor mean.

In total, approximately 690 healthy bone marrow donors made up the cohort. All cohort members were sampled while nominally healthy, although unrecorded immune exposures were likely present. The donor tested CMV seronegative, placing the donor among the roughly 340 seronegative members of the cohort. A peripheral blood sample was collected from each donor, and TCR beta sequencing was performed on peripheral blood mononuclear cells. Genomic DNA extraction from the blood cell samples was performed with the Qiagen DNeasy Blood Extraction Kit. Details on this clone: Its antigen specificity is not known. No clone much larger than this one lies a single base away; base qualities are absent.

The library was made by the immunoSEQ multiplex PCR assay. The multiplex PCR relied on a mix of 60 forward primers for TCR Vbeta segments and 13 reverse primers for TCR Jbeta segments. A multiplex PCR assay on genomic DNA amplified the CDR3 region of rearranged TCR beta genes. The amplified TCR beta libraries were sequenced on the Illumina HiSeq System as 87-base-pair reads. In the source study's methods: A later analysis tallied 70 million to 100 million unique TCR beta chains across the 600 to 700 repertoires, and about 12 million of those chains were shared by two or more donors. To remove PCR and sequencing errors, raw reads were error-corrected and collapsed into unique sequences using a nearest-neighbor algorithm that merged closely related sequences. Alignment of CDR3 sequences to IMGT reference sequences was used to assign V, D and J gene segments. For a sequence to be retained, at least a six-nucleotide match to both a V gene segment and a J gene segment was required. A rearrangement was called productive if the CDR3 had no stop codons and remained in frame with V and J, and every other rearrangement was called non-productive. Following IMGT convention, CDR3 was defined as the stretch from the second conserved V-encoded cysteine to the conserved J-encoded phenylalanine. Sequences without an unambiguous match to a single V gene segment were excluded from the earlier analysis of about 640 of the donors. An earlier analysis of 587 of the donors classified V segments as functional when productive rearrangements were above 56.7% and as segregating when the standard deviation between donors was above 5%. To diagnose cytomegalovirus status from the catalog of TCR beta chain sequences, a statistical classification framework was built. In a later analysis, TCR nucleotide sequences were compared against IMGT/GENE-DB human TR gene sequences so that V and J genes could be assigned. In a later analysis, CDR3 sequences and most-parsimonious VDJ recombination scenarios were assigned using the TCRdist pipeline. In a later analysis, each TCR beta chain was defined by its CDR3 amino acid sequence together with its V-gene family, and reads lacking a unique V-gene family were excluded. As a way to deal with suspected cross-contamination and a sequencing artifact, a later analysis dropped 450 to 700 nucleotide sequences that were highly shared and had low generation probability. In a later analysis, a clonal expansion index for each public chain was calculated from normalized within-repertoire ranks of inferred template counts. In a later analysis, generation probabilities were computed with a VDJ recombination model fitted to out-of-frame rearrangements, and the resulting probabilities were checked against IGoR. A later analysis scored TCR-TCR, TCR-HLA and TCR-CMV co-occurrence with hypergeometric tests, applying a repertoire-size bias correction to TCR pairs. In a later analysis, false discovery rates were estimated by permuting HLA or CMV assignments 20 times. A later analysis grouped co-occurring TCRs with DBSCAN, adding TCRdist sequence similarity when clustering within HLA-allele-positive subsets. Co-occurrence clustering excluded repertoires with fewer than 30,000 or more than 120,000 public chains, plus five with anomalous nucleotide sharing. TCRdb mirrors the immuneACCESS table, restricted to in-frame sequences. Some clones are absent from its copies; in checked studies, under half trace to an unresolved V gene, and the reason for the others is unknown. For V, J and clone size, that table is used; D and trimming come from the DNA. The sample table shows about 200,000 clones, and about 80% are seen once. Of the sample, around 1.7% is held by the ten largest clones.

What was sequenced was PBMCs. The sequence derives from a man younger than 35 in good health and CMV-seronegative.

The nucleotide sequence reads as follows: TGTGCCATCAGGGGGAGCGGGGCGGTACAAGAGACCCAGTACTTC. The resulting protein is CAIRGSGAVQETQYF. The chain joins TRBV10-3 to TRBJ2-5, with TRBD2 identical over 7 junction bases. The CDR3 sequence holds 15 residues, the cysteine and phenylalanine included. CDR3 DNA only is kept here, 45 bases in frame from base 1. CDR1 and CDR2 (ENHRY, SYGVKD) derive from the germline V gene. Relative to germline, V is missing 6 bases and J is missing 2 bases, with 9 bases of the junction outside any gene match.